The TCR beta chain under discussion was sequenced for a study of T cell repertoires in cytomegalovirus infection. Looking at the study overall: Selected CMV epitopes included recently identified HLA-C-restricted ones as well as well-studied HLA-B-restricted ones. Study-level results: Dominant in the ex vivo response were TCR beta clonotypes restricted by HLA-C and specific for CMV. Summed frequency of public TCR beta families distinguished CMV carriers with the relevant HLA.

TCRdb redid the calling of the reads with MiXCR, one entry per CDR3 protein. The sample holds some 800,000 distinct CDR3 sequences, around a third seen once. The germline V gene has CDR1 MNHEY and CDR2 SMNVEV (reference sequence). The CDR3 runs 13 residues. The V end lost 6 bases, the J end lost 6 bases, and 14 bases lay between the germline ends. Comment on this clonotype: Antigen: not known.

The clonotype originates from a human donor in good health (CMV status not recorded). Some clones in this sample may be carry-over from other donors' samples. Here the sequenced sample was cultured CD8+ T cells from PBMCs, taken from culture after CMV antigen stimulation. The chain is built from TRBV27 and TRBJ1-2; TRBD1 might be the D (5 bases). CDR3 bases: TGTGCCAGCAGCTCCTTGGGGGGAAATGGCTACACCTTC. Translation: CASSSLGGNGYTF.